This TCR beta chain was sequenced during a study of shared clonotypes between healthy human individuals. Study observations and caveats: Collection of samples was limited to blood; tissue repertoires likely differ.

The repertoire was sequenced with immunoSEQ multiplex PCR; TCRdb's copy has only in-frame clones and lacks some. Of fewer than 400,000 clones listed, approximately 79% are singletons. About this clone: Its target is not known.

Germline V lookup: CDR1 SGHDT, CDR2 YYEEEE. Trimming took off 5 bases at V and 5 bases at J, with 10 bases between the two ends. CDR3 length equals 12 residues. The chain uses TRBV5-6 and TRBJ1-2, with unresolved D. Specimen: memory CD4+ T cells sorted from blood. Documented subset: CD45RA-negative fraction. The receptor was isolated from a man aged 25 to 40 in good health. Here the CDR3 DNA reads TGTGCCAGCAGTGGGCGGAGGTATGGCTACACCTTC. Translating it yields CASSGRRYGYTF.